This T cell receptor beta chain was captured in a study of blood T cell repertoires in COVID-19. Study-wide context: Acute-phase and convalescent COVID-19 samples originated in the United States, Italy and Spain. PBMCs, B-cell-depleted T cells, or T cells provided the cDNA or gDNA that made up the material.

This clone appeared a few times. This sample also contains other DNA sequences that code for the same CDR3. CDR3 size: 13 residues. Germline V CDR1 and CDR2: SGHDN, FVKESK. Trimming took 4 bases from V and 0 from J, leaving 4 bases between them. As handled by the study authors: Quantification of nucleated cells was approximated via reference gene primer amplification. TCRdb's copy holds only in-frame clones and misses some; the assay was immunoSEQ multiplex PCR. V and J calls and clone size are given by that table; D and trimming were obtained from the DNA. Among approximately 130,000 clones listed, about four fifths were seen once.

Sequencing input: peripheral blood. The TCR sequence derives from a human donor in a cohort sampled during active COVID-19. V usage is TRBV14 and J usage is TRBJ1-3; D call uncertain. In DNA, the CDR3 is TGTGCCAGCAGCCTAAACTCTGGAAACACCATATATTTT. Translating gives CASSLNSGNTIYF.